The present T cell receptor (beta chain) was sequenced within a study of blood T cell repertoires in COVID-19. Study-wide background: Acute and convalescent COVID-19 specimens originated in the United States, Italy and Spain. T cells, B-cell-depleted T cells, or PBMCs supplied cDNA or gDNA.

Per the original methods: For nucleated cells, counts were estimated from reference gene primer amplification. This table comes from immunoSEQ multiplex PCR, and its TCRdb copy is limited to in-frame clones, with some not included. V and J calls and clone size are given by that table; D and trimming were obtained from the DNA. This table has more than 150,000 clones, roughly 89% appearing once. V lost 7 bases to trimming and J lost 8 bases, with 23 bases between them. Germline V CDR1 and CDR2: MNHEY, SMNVEV (reference sequence). The CDR3 spans 15 residues. The source material was peripheral blood. The receptor's source is a man aged 45 to 65 with acute or convalescent COVID-19. This chain uses TRBV27 with TRBJ1-2, with D tentatively TRBD1 (5 bases). Here the CDR3 reads CASTSLPQGRQGYTF. The CDR3 region has the DNA TGTGCCAGCACTTCGCTGCCGCAGGGAAGGCAGGGCTACACCTTC.